Presented here are 8 T cell receptor beta chains from one specimen sequenced in a study of spatial heterogeneity in lung cancer. Using its own MiXCR run on the 5' RACE reads, TCRdb lists one record per CDR3 protein. The table includes 80,000 to 95,000 distinct CDR3 sequences, approximately 8.2% detected once. Noted time point: sample taken at primary tumor resection. No cell sorting; template was whole RNA from tumor, lung tissue or PBMC. The specimen comprised PBMCs, sampled at surgery. The source is a male donor with early-stage non-small cell lung cancer.

In its sample, this clonotype was seen once. The rearrangement links TRBV27 to TRBJ2-7, with TRBD1 matching over 7 bases. Germline V gene data show CDR1 as MNHEY and CDR2 as SMNVEV (reference sequence). This CDR3 is built from 15 residues. Trimming removed 2 bases from V and 2 bases from J; junction bases left unmatched: 6. DNA for the CDR3: TGTGCCAGCAGTTTAATCGGGACAGACCCCTACGAGCAGTACTTC. It specifies CASSLIGTDPYEQYF.

The chain is built from TRBV20-1 and TRBJ2-7; 10 positions match TRBD2. V dropped 2 bases and J dropped 6; count of bases not matched to a gene: 7. There are 14 residues in the CDR3. Per the germline V gene, CDR1 is DFQATT and CDR2 is SNEGSKA (reference sequence). The CDR3 coding sequence is TGCAGTGCTAGATTAGCGGGAGGAGGGTCCGAGCAGTACTTC. Protein sequence: CSARLAGGGSEQYF.

This clonotype was recorded a few times. The CDR3 DNA reads TGCGCCAGCAGCCCCACGGCGGGGGGACTCACAGATACGCAGTATTTT. Its translation is CASSPTAGGLTDTQYF. The genes are TRBV5-1 and TRBJ2-3; TRBD2 agrees at 8 bases. V was pared by 4 bases and J by 2 bases, with 9 bases of the junction left unmatched. Germline values: CDR1 SGHRS, CDR2 YFSETQ. The CDR3 consists of 16 residues.

This clonotype was seen at least ten times. CDR3 loop: CASSAGLGGNQPQHF. The DNA for the CDR3 is TGTGCCAGCAGTGCCGGGCTCGGGGGCAATCAGCCCCAGCATTTT. V gene TRBV28 combines with J gene TRBJ1-5; no firm D call. Deletions cut 5 bases from V and 2 bases from J, with 13 bases between. The CDR3 has 15 residues. Germline-derived CDR1 and CDR2 are MDHEN and SYDVKM.

This clonotype was counted many times. This chain links TRBV9 with TRBJ2-7, with a possible D match to TRBD1 (5 bases). In germline, CDR1 is SGDLS, CDR2 YYNGEE. The CDR3 is made up of 16 amino acids. V lost 0 bases and J 0 bases, leaving 13 bases between the germline ends. CDR3 coding DNA: TGTGCCAGCAGCGTAGCCTCAGGGCCTAGCTCCTACGAGCAGTACTTC. Translation gives CASSVASGPSSYEQYF.

The rearrangement links TRBV7-2 to TRBJ2-3; tentatively, D is TRBD1 or TRBD2 (5 bases each). Germline loops: CDR1 SGHTA, CDR2 FQGNSA. Trimming shortened V by 5 bases and J by 1 base, and 10 bases separated the two germline ends. This CDR3 is 14 amino acids long. CDR3 in DNA: TGTGCCAGCAGCCCTCGGGACGGCACAGATACGCAGTATTTT. This translates into CASSPRDGTDTQYF.

This chain joins TRBV18 and TRBJ2-1; D possibly corresponds to TRBD1 (6 bases). This CDR3 has 15 residues. Trimming took off 3 bases at V and 3 bases at J, with 12 bases between the two ends. Germline V gene lookup returns CDR1 KGHSH and CDR2 LQKENI. Here the CDR3 DNA reads TGTGCCAGCTCACCTGGGCAGGGGTACTACAATGAGCAGTTCTTC. Protein: CASSPGQGYYNEQFF.

The gene calls are TRBV12-3 or TRBV12-4 and TRBJ2-5; 9 positions match TRBD1. This CDR3 is built from 14 residues. V trimming: 5 bases; J trimming: 5 bases; junction bases outside the gene matches: 6. The DNA for the CDR3 is TGTGCCAGCAGTCCATGGGACAGGGTCGAGACCCAGTACTTC. Translated, it gives CASSPWDRVETQYF.